Below, 5 T cell receptor beta chains from the same sample are listed, as sequenced in a study of cytomegalovirus exposure and HLA in healthy donors (dated by TCRdb to 2017 to 2019). Preparation of the library involved the immunoSEQ multiplex PCR assay. For the multiplex PCR, a mixture combining 60 forward primers for TCR Vbeta segments and 13 reverse primers for TCR Jbeta segments was used. Drawn from immuneACCESS, this table holds only the in-frame rearrangements with V and J called that TCRdb kept. Clones are partly lost; checked studies trace under half to an unresolved V gene and leave the rest unexplained. The sample table contains about 190,000 clones; only one count was recorded for roughly three quarters of them. The leading ten clones occupy less than 2% of the sample. Material for sequencing was PBMCs. The origin of the receptors is a woman under 30 in good health and CMV-seronegative.

The chain couples TRBV6-1 to TRBJ1-2, with 7 bases aligning to TRBD1. After removal of 7 bases from V and 8 bases from J, the junction contained 13 bases not matched to a gene. Germline loops: CDR1 MNHNS, CDR2 SASEGT. This CDR3 comprises 14 residues. The CDR3 nucleotides read TGTGCCAGCACACTGTCGACAGGGTTAGGGGGCTACACCTTC. Its protein is CASTLSTGLGGYTF.

In nucleotides, the CDR3 is TGTGCCAGCACTGACACGAGAAACACTGAAGCTTTCTTT. Translation gives CASTDTRNTEAFF. V and J are TRBV6-5 and TRBJ1-1; D unclear. From germline, CDR1 is MNHEY and CDR2 SVGAGI. This CDR3 is 13 amino acids long. The V end was cut by 7 bases, the J end by 2 bases, with 11 bases between.

V is TRBV19 and J is TRBJ1-1, with unresolved D. The CDR3 extends over 13 amino acids. Germline lookup yields CDR1 LNHDA and CDR2 SQIVND (reference sequence). The ends were cut back, 3 bases at V and 4 bases at J, with 9 bases in the middle. The CDR3 coding sequence is TGTGCCAGTAGTATTCCCACGGGCACTGAAGCTTTCTTT. Translating it yields CASSIPTGTEAFF. Combining the CDR3 with reference TRBV19 and TRBJ1-1 gives the whole variable domain DGGITQSPKYLFRKEGQNVTLSCEQNLNHDAMYWYRQDPGQGLRLIYYSQIVNDFQKGDIAEGYSVSREKKESFPLTVTSAQKNPTAFYLCASSIPTGTEAFFGQGTRLTVV.

This chain connects TRBV7-9 to TRBJ2-1; 9 bases agree with TRBD2. Germline CDR1 is SEHNR and CDR2 is FQNEAQ (reference sequence). The CDR3 consists of 16 residues. The V segment lost 5 bases and the J segment 6 bases; nucleotides outside the gene matches: 11. The CDR3 coding sequence is TGTGCCAGCAGCCCGTTAGCGGGAGAGGCTCTCAATGAGCAGTTCTTC. Its translation is CASSPLAGEALNEQFF.

There are a few counts of this clone. The CDR3 loop is CASSGDRGHEKLFF. CDR3 DNA: TGTGCCAGCAGTGGGGACAGGGGGCATGAAAAACTGTTTTTT. This chain uses TRBV25-1 with TRBJ1-4; 12 bases line up with TRBD1. CDR3 length equals 14 residues. J gave up 6 bases and V 4 bases, and 0 bases lay outside the gene matches. Germline V gene data show CDR1 as MGHDK and CDR2 as SYGVNS.